The 18 T cell receptor beta chains in this list originate from one sample, sequenced in a study of blood T cell repertoires in COVID-19. The table came from immunoSEQ multiplex PCR; TCRdb's copy has only in-frame clones and leaves some out. The sample yields hundreds of thousands of clones, around 80% seen once. Sequencing was carried out using peripheral blood. These receptors were obtained from a woman aged 25 to 39 with COVID-19, enrolled during active disease.

The chain couples TRBV24-1 to TRBJ1-5, with TRBD1 matching over 9 bases. V lost 5 bases, J lost 5 bases, and 3 bases stayed unmatched. The CDR3 runs 14 residues. CDR1 and CDR2 from the germline V gene are KGHDR and SFDVKD. DNA for the CDR3: TGTGCCACCAGTGTTGGACAGGGGTATCAGCCCCAGCATTTT. This gives the protein CATSVGQGYQPQHF.

This clone was counted once. This chain joins TRBV29-1 and TRBJ1-2; D may be TRBD1 (6 bases). This CDR3 is 13 amino acids long. The V end lost 7 bases, the J end lost 6 bases, and 18 bases lay between the germline ends. Germline loops: CDR1 SQVTM, CDR2 ANQGSEA. This chain's CDR3 is CSAVYRVRDGYTF. The CDR3 region has the DNA TGCAGCGCCGTATACAGGGTTCGGGATGGCTACACCTTC.

The rearrangement links TRBV6-6 to TRBJ1-2, with D possibly being TRBD1 (5 bases). The ends were cut back, 8 bases at V and 4 bases at J, with 11 bases in the middle. This CDR3 comprises 12 residues. Germline V gives CDR1 MNHNY, CDR2 SVGAGI (reference sequence). The CDR3 sequence: CASRRGGYGYTF. The CDR3 nucleotides read TGTGCCAGCCGGAGGGGAGGCTATGGCTACACCTTC.

The chain uses TRBV7-3 and TRBJ2-2; D remains unclear. V dropped 5 bases and J dropped 1 base, with 5 bases sitting between them. The V gene's germline CDR1 is SGHTA and CDR2 FQGTGA. CDR3 length equals 13 residues. CDR3 protein: CASSRVNTGELFF. The CDR3 DNA sequence: TGTGCCAGCAGCCGGGTGAACACCGGGGAGCTGTTTTTT.

V and J are TRBV18 and TRBJ2-3; the match to TRBD2 covers 11 bases. Germline V gene sequence: CDR1 KGHSH, CDR2 LQKENI. The CDR3 extends over 16 amino acids. Trimming took 1 base from V and 6 from J; bases not matched to a gene: 6. CDR3 loop: CASSPQLAGGGDTQYF. The CDR3, as DNA: TGTGCCAGCTCACCACAGCTAGCGGGAGGAGGGGATACGCAGTATTTT.

The rearrangement links TRBV28 to TRBJ2-7; TRBD1 agrees at 9 bases. This CDR3 is built from 14 residues. Trimming removed 1 base from V and 6 bases from J; junction bases left unmatched: 4. Germline lookup yields CDR1 MDHEN and CDR2 SYDVKM. DNA for the CDR3: TGTGCCAGCAGTTTATCCGGGACAGGGTTCGAGCAGTACTTC. It yields the protein CASSLSGTGFEQYF.

V gene TRBV19 combines with J gene TRBJ2-1; TRBD1 agrees at 11 bases. From germline, CDR1 is LNHDA and CDR2 SQIVND (reference sequence). V trimming: 3 bases; J trimming: 5 bases; junction bases outside the gene matches: 6. This CDR3 spans 16 amino acids. As DNA, the CDR3 is TGTGCCAGTAGTATGAGGGACAGGGGGTTGGACAATGAGCAGTTCTTC. Protein sequence: CASSMRDRGLDNEQFF.

The J gene is TRBJ2-7, the V gene TRBV6-5, with 10 bases identical to TRBD1. Trimming cost V 5 bases and J 0 bases; bases outside gene matches: 4. The CDR3 runs to 15 residues. Germline-derived CDR1 and CDR2 are MNHEY and SVGAGI. The CDR3, as DNA: TGTGCCAGCAGTACTGACAGGGGGCTCTCCTACGAGCAGTACTTC. Translated: CASSTDRGLSYEQYF.

The chain carries TRBV4-2 and TRBJ1-4; D possibly corresponds to TRBD1 (6 bases). Between the trimmed V and J ends, which lost 0 bases and 10 bases, there was a span of 15 bases. The CDR3 is made up of 15 amino acids. Germline CDR1 and CDR2: LGHNA and YNFKEQ. In DNA, the CDR3 is TGTGCCAGCAGCCAAGATCTTCGGGGGGCAGGAAAACTGTTTTTT. Its translation: CASSQDLRGAGKLFF.

The V and J genes are TRBV10-3 and TRBJ1-2; no clear D gene. CDR1 and CDR2 from the germline V gene are ENHRY and SYGVKD. This CDR3 has 12 amino acids. V was pared by 3 bases and J by 2 bases, with 4 bases between. The CDR3 DNA follows: TGTGCCATCAGTGATCTAAACTATGGCTACACCTTC. The encoded protein is CAISDLNYGYTF.

The CDR3, as DNA: TGTGCCAGCTCCCGGGTAGCACAAGAGACCCAGTACTTC. This sequence encodes CASSRVAQETQYF. The chain uses TRBV18 and TRBJ2-5; D is unresolved. Looked up from germline, CDR1 is KGHSH and CDR2 is LQKENI. The V and J ends lost 6 bases and 2 bases respectively, with 10 bases between them. The CDR3 totals 13 residues.

The chain has TRBV28 and TRBJ1-5; D is unclear. The CDR3 contains 14 residues. The V gene's germline CDR1 is MDHEN and CDR2 SYDVKM. Trimming left V 3 bases short and J 1 base short, with 7 bases between. CDR3 in amino acids: CASSFVLSNQPQHF. The DNA for the CDR3 is TGTGCCAGCAGTTTTGTCCTGAGCAATCAGCCCCAGCATTTT.

This chain uses TRBV27 with TRBJ1-1; 7 nucleotides align to TRBD1. The length of the CDR3 is 14 residues. Germline values: CDR1 MNHEY, CDR2 SMNVEV (reference sequence). Germline trimming cut 2 bases from V and 5 bases from J; bases unmatched to any gene: 5. The CDR3 nucleotides are TGTGCCAGCAGTTTAAGGCAGGGGGGAACTGAAGCTTTCTTT. Translating it yields CASSLRQGGTEAFF.

The V call is TRBV7-2, the J call TRBJ2-7; D remains unclear. The CDR3 has 12 residues. V lost 2 bases, J lost 3 bases, and 5 bases lay in between. Germline V gene lookup returns CDR1 SGHTA and CDR2 FQGNSA. This CDR3 is CASSLRVYEQYF. The CDR3 bases are TGTGCCAGCAGCTTAAGAGTCTACGAGCAGTACTTC.

The V gene is TRBV6-6, the J gene TRBJ2-1; 15 bases match TRBD2. Germline lookup yields CDR1 MNHNY and CDR2 SVGAGI (reference sequence). This CDR3 has 16 amino acids. The V gene end was trimmed by 2 bases and the J gene end by 7 bases; junction bases not matched to a gene: 3. CDR3 region: CASSYAGLAGGNEQFF. CDR3 sequence (DNA): TGTGCCAGCAGTTACGCGGGACTAGCGGGGGGAAATGAGCAGTTCTTC.

This clone was recorded once. The chain links TRBV2 to TRBJ1-5; 10 bases line up with TRBD1. V lost 7 bases and J lost 3; bases outside the gene matches: 6. The CDR3 loop spans 15 amino acids. The V gene's germline CDR1 is SNHLY and CDR2 FYNNEI. CDR3 loop: CASTRDRGYNQPQHF. The DNA of the CDR3 is TGTGCCAGCACCCGGGACAGGGGATACAATCAGCCCCAGCATTTT.

V is TRBV5-5 and J is TRBJ2-3; D possibly corresponds to TRBD1 (6 bases). There are 16 residues in the CDR3. V lost 4 bases, J lost 2 bases, and 17 bases lay in between. Germline CDR1 SGHKS, CDR2 YYEKEE (reference sequence). The CDR3 DNA reads TGTGCCAGCAGCCCAGGGGACGGTCTCTCCACAGATACGCAGTATTTT. It encodes CASSPGDGLSTDTQYF. Drawing the rest from reference TRBV5-5 and TRBJ2-3, the complete variable domain is DAGVTQSPTHLIKTRGQQVTLRCSPISGHKSVSWYQQVLGQGPQFIFQYYEKEERGRGNFPDRFSARQFPNYSSELNVNALLLGDSALYLCASSPGDGLSTDTQYFGPGTRLTVL.

The V gene is TRBV10-2, the J gene TRBJ1-5, with 12 bases fitting TRBD1. J was trimmed by 7 bases and V by 3 bases; bases with no gene match: 4. Germline CDR1 is WSHSY and CDR2 is SAAADI. The CDR3 is 15 amino acids. Here the CDR3 reads CASSEGTGGRQPQHF. The CDR3 DNA is TGCGCCAGCAGTGAAGGGACAGGGGGCCGGCAGCCCCAGCATTTT.